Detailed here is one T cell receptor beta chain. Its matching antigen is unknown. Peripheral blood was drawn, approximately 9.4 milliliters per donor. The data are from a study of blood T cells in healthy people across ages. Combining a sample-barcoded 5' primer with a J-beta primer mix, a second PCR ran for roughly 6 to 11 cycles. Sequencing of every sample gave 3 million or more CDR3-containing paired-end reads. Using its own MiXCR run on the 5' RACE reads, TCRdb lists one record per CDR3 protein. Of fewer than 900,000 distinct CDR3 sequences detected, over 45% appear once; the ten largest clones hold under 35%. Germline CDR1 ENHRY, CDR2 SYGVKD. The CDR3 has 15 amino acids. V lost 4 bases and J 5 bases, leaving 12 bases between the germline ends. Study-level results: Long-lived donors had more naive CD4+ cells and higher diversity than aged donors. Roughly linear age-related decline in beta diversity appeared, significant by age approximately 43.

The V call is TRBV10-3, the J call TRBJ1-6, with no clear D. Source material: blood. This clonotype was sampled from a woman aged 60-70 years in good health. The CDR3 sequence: CAISGEGSHNSPLHF. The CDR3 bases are TGTGCCATCAGTGGTGAGGGATCGCATAATTCACCCCTCCACTTT.